This T cell receptor (beta chain) was captured by sequencing in a study of long-term antiretroviral therapy in people with HIV. Overall study results and limits: Diversity measured after ART increased yet remained under transplant donor controls.

About this clone: No antigen is known for it.

There are 13 residues in the CDR3. V trimming: 2 bases; J trimming: 3 bases; junction bases outside the gene matches: 0. Germline assignment: CDR1 WNHNN and CDR2 SYGVQD (reference sequence). The assay used was immunoSEQ (version v3.0), run at survey level. Sequencing aimed to cover roughly 40,000-50,000 T-cell genomes per sample. TCRdb's table, derived via immunoSEQ multiplex PCR, lists solely in-frame clones and lacks some. Of roughly 33,000 clones in the sample, approximately 97% were seen once. Source: unsorted PBMCs, taken 6.9 years after starting antiretroviral therapy. The rearrangement uses TRBV10-1 and TRBJ2-7; 8 bases align to TRBD1. The clonotype originates from a young man with HIV. The CDR3 nucleotides are TGCGCCAGCAGTGAGACAGGGGGCTACGAGCAGTACTTC. Encoded protein: CASSETGGYEQYF.